This T cell receptor (beta chain) was sequenced during a study of regulatory T cells in long-lasting Graves disease. The authors built TCR beta libraries using iRepertoire HTBI primers and Arm-PCR of CDR3 regions. MiXCR, run by TCRdb on the multiplex PCR reads, gives a single entry per CDR3 protein. The sample records about 430,000 distinct CDR3 sequences, 21% being singletons. Only a few counts were recorded for this clonotype. Its antigen is currently unknown. Documented time point: persistent/refractory GD, antithyroid drugs over 5 years with positive TRAb. Preparation of the TCR library used RNA extracted from PBMCs. Looked up from germline, CDR1 is ENHRY and CDR2 is SYGVKD. There are 16 residues in the CDR3. V lost 3 bases and J lost 2, with 14 bases in between. Findings and limits, study-wide: In persistent patients, shared public clonotypes (over 2,500) outnumbered those in new patients (almost 1,000).

The clonotype comes from a female donor with Graves disease. Sequenced material: peripheral blood mononuclear cells (PBMCs), taken when the disease was refractory, from a patient treated with antithyroid drugs. The J gene is TRBJ2-1, the V gene TRBV10-3; no definite D call. The CDR3 reads CAISEPPPSTYNEQFF. The CDR3 DNA is TGTGCCATCAGTGAACCCCCCCCGAGTACCTACAATGAGCAGTTCTTC.